One sample yielded the 32 T cell receptor beta chains listed below, sequenced in a study of CD8 T cells in Susac syndrome. RNA in amounts of about 0.5 to 1 ug was reverse transcribed with random hexamers. TCRdb redid the calling of the immunoSEQ multiplex PCR reads with MiXCR, one entry per CDR3 protein. The sample consists of 150,000 to 200,000 distinct CDR3 sequences, around 96% of them appearing once. The sequenced sample was CD4+ T cells from PBMCs. The receptors derive from a human donor in good health.

This chain connects TRBV14 to TRBJ2-7, with 11 positions matching TRBD1. The ends lost 4 bases at V and 6 bases at J; junction bases unmatched: 5. Germline V gene data show CDR1 as SGHDN and CDR2 as FVKESK. The CDR3 consists of 14 residues. CDR3 bases: TGTGCCAGCAGCCGTGGGACAGGGGGACGCGAGCAGTACTTC. This sequence encodes CASSRGTGGREQYF.

The chain employs TRBV5-4 and TRBJ2-1, with 12 bases that match TRBD1. Germline lookup yields CDR1 SGHNT and CDR2 YYREEE (reference sequence). Trimming at V came to 2 bases and at J to 6 bases, leaving 3 bases not matched to a gene. CDR3 length equals 15 residues. For the CDR3, the DNA is TGTGCCAGCAGCTTACCGGGACAGGGGGCCAATGAGCAGTTCTTC. Translation gives CASSLPGQGANEQFF. Together with reference TRBV5-4 and TRBJ2-1, the CDR3 gives the full variable domain: ETGVTQSPTHLIKTRGQQVTLRCSSQSGHNTVSWYQQALGQGPQFIFQYYREEENGRGNFPPRFSGLQFPNYSSELNVNALELDDSALYLCASSLPGQGANEQFFGPGTRLTVL.

The rearrangement joins TRBV29-1 to TRBJ2-2; D unresolved. The CDR3 length is 15 residues. Trimming pared 2 bases from V and 4 bases from J, leaving 14 bases between. Germline V gene sequence: CDR1 SQVTM, CDR2 ANQGSEA. The CDR3 loop is CSVEIPGRFTGELFF. CDR3 DNA sequence: TGCAGCGTTGAAATCCCAGGTCGATTCACCGGGGAGCTGTTTTTT.

The V call is TRBV29-1, the J call TRBJ2-5; weak D call: TRBD1 (5 bases). V was cut by 0 bases and J by 4 bases, with 12 bases left in between. Germline-derived CDR1 and CDR2 are SQVTM and ANQGSEA. The length of the CDR3 is 14 residues. In DNA form, the CDR3 reads TGCAGCGTTGAAGAAACGGGCAGGGTAGAGACCCAGTACTTC. Amino acids: CSVEETGRVETQYF.

The chain is built from TRBV28 and TRBJ2-3; possible D gene TRBD2, 6 bases. V was trimmed by 5 bases and J by 1 base, leaving 19 bases between them. There are 17 residues in the CDR3. CDR1 MDHEN and CDR2 SYDVKM come from the germline V gene. The CDR3 reads CASSRRDVWTGTDTQYF. CDR3 coding DNA: TGTGCCAGCAGTCGGCGGGACGTTTGGACGGGCACAGATACGCAGTATTTT.

This chain connects TRBV20-1 to TRBJ1-2; the D is unclear. CDR1 is DFQATT, CDR2 SNEGSKA, per germline (reference sequence). The CDR3 has 11 residues. Between the trimmed V and J ends, which lost 5 bases and 8 bases, there was a span of 12 bases. The DNA for the CDR3 is TGCAGTGCTGTTAACCCGGGCGGCTACACCTTC. Its translation is CSAVNPGGYTF.

This clonotype was seen a handful of times. V gene TRBV20-1 combines with J gene TRBJ1-6; D may be TRBD1 (5 bases). In germline, CDR1 is DFQATT, CDR2 SNEGSKA (reference sequence). There are 15 residues in the CDR3. V lost 0 bases and J lost 7, with 13 bases in between. Here the CDR3 DNA reads TGCAGTGCTAGAGATCGGGCGAGGGGAAATTCACCCCTCCACTTT. It yields the protein CSARDRARGNSPLHF.

The J gene is TRBJ1-1, the V gene TRBV29-1; D ambiguous. The CDR3 length is 12 residues. Trimming pared 5 bases from V and 3 bases from J, leaving 10 bases between. Germline-derived CDR1 and CDR2 are SQVTM and ANQGSEA. The CDR3 coding sequence is TGCAGCGTTCACCCGGATTACACTGAAGCTTTCTTT. This encodes CSVHPDYTEAFF.

The chain couples TRBV9 to TRBJ2-3; 14 nucleotides line up with TRBD2. Germline lookup yields CDR1 SGDLS and CDR2 YYNGEE. The CDR3 contains 16 residues. V was clipped by 8 bases and J by 3 bases; unmatched bases: 8. The CDR3 loop reads CASGTSGGSTTDTQYF. CDR3 sequence (DNA): TGTGCCAGTGGGACTAGCGGGGGCAGCACGACAGATACGCAGTATTTT.

The chain uses TRBV6-2 or TRBV6-3 and TRBJ1-1, with D unresolved. With 0 bases removed from V and 3 bases from J, the gap between germline ends came to 2 bases. Germline assignment: CDR1 MNHEY and CDR2 SVGEGT. This CDR3 contains 12 residues. CDR3 amino acids: CASSYSYTEAFF. CDR3 DNA sequence: TGTGCCAGCAGTTACTCGTACACTGAAGCTTTCTTT.

The chain employs TRBV24-1 and TRBJ2-7, with TRBD1 matching over 7 bases. Germline V gene sequence: CDR1 KGHDR, CDR2 SFDVKD. V shed 4 bases, J shed 6 bases, and the junction held 8 bases outside the gene matches. The CDR3 runs 14 residues. The CDR3 DNA reads as TGTGCCACCAGTGACGGCTATCCAGGGGGCGAGCAGTACTTC. It yields the protein CATSDGYPGGEQYF.

V usage is TRBV27 and J usage is TRBJ2-5, with 7 bases that match TRBD2. CDR1 and CDR2 (germline): MNHEY, SMNVEV (reference sequence). CDR3 size: 14 residues. V dropped 6 bases and J dropped 8; count of bases not matched to a gene: 12. CDR3 amino acids: CASRGLADEGTQYF. CDR3 nucleotides: TGTGCCAGCAGGGGGCTAGCGGACGAGGGAACCCAGTACTTC.

The rearrangement joins TRBV3-1 to TRBJ1-2; D gene unclear. The CDR3 covers 11 residues. Germline-derived CDR1 and CDR2 are LGHDT and YNNKEL (reference sequence). Deletions cut 1 base from V and 7 bases from J, with 4 bases between. Here the CDR3 reads CASSQGAGYTF. In nucleotides, the CDR3 is TGTGCCAGCAGCCAAGGAGCTGGCTACACCTTC.

V and J are TRBV29-1 and TRBJ2-1, with D possibly matching TRBD2 (5 bases). This CDR3 comprises 11 residues. Germline V gene lookup returns CDR1 SQVTM and CDR2 ANQGSEA. The ends were cut back, 4 bases at V and 8 bases at J, with 9 bases in the middle. In nucleotides, the CDR3 is TGCAGCGTTGGCCGGGATTATGAGCAGTTCTTC. This translates into CSVGRDYEQFF.

The chain carries TRBV6-2 or TRBV6-3 and TRBJ1-5; the D is unclear. Germline V lookup: CDR1 MNHEY, CDR2 SVGEGT. The CDR3 contains 13 residues. With 2 bases removed from V and 3 bases from J, the gap between germline ends came to 5 bases. The CDR3 loop reads CASSYLDNQPQHF. As DNA, the CDR3 is TGTGCCAGCAGTTACCTCGACAATCAGCCCCAGCATTTT.

The chain couples TRBV6-5 to TRBJ2-7; TRBD1 aligns across 8 bases. CDR1 MNHEY and CDR2 SVGAGI come from the germline V gene. The CDR3 is 15 amino acids. J gave up 3 bases and V 6 bases, and 10 bases lay outside the gene matches. CDR3 sequence reads: CASRRDGQGNYEQYF. The CDR3 region has the DNA TGTGCCAGCAGACGCGATGGACAGGGAAACTACGAGCAGTACTTC.

This chain joins TRBV4-3 and TRBJ1-4; D not certain. Germline V gene data show CDR1 as LGHNA and CDR2 as YSLEER. V lost 0 bases to trimming and J lost 8 bases, with 13 bases between them. This CDR3 contains 15 residues. For the CDR3, the DNA is TGCGCCAGCAGCCAAGAAGGATCTAGAGGGGAAAAACTGTTTTTT. Its protein product is CASSQEGSRGEKLFF.

V gene TRBV30 combines with J gene TRBJ1-1; D is unresolved. The ends were cut back, 8 bases at V and 1 base at J, with 5 bases in the middle. Germline loops: CDR1 GTSNPN, CDR2 SVGIG (reference sequence). CDR3 length: 10 residues. Written as DNA, the CDR3 is TGTGCCGGAGGGAACACTGAAGCTTTCTTT. This sequence encodes CAGGNTEAFF.

The genes are TRBV29-1 and TRBJ2-5; TRBD2 matches at 8 bases. Trimming at V came to 8 bases and at J to 5 bases, leaving 7 bases not matched to a gene. The CDR3 is 12 amino acids. CDR1 is SQVTM and CDR2 is ANQGSEA in the germline V gene. CDR3 bases: TGCAGCCTACTTAGCGGGGAGGAGACCCAGTACTTC. It encodes CSLLSGEETQYF.

The rearrangement links TRBV7-9 to TRBJ2-1; no clear D. Germline-derived CDR1 and CDR2 are SEHNR and FQNEAQ (reference sequence). V dropped 5 bases and J dropped 4 bases, with 9 bases sitting between them. The CDR3 loop spans 13 amino acids. CDR3 loop: CASSLSTYNEQFF. Written as DNA, the CDR3 is TGTGCCAGCAGCCTCTCCACTTACAATGAGCAGTTCTTC.

This clonotype was seen just once. The chain recombines TRBV29-1 with TRBJ2-2; D unclear. The CDR3 loop spans 12 amino acids. Germline CDR1 is SQVTM and CDR2 is ANQGSEA. The V gene lost 3 bases and the J gene lost 2 bases, with 4 bases spanning the gap. The CDR3 coding sequence is TGCAGCGTTGAGGGTAACACCGGGGAGCTGTTTTTT. This encodes CSVEGNTGELFF.

The chain has TRBV29-1 and TRBJ2-7; the match to TRBD1 covers 11 bases. The CDR3 spans 13 residues. Trimming at V came to 3 bases and at J to 6 bases, leaving 4 bases not matched to a gene. Germline CDR1 and CDR2: SQVTM and ANQGSEA. In DNA form, the CDR3 reads TGCAGCGTTGACAGGACAGGGGGCTCCGAGCAGTACTTC. Protein sequence: CSVDRTGGSEQYF.

The CDR3 coding sequence is TGTGCCAGCACCGAGGGACCACCCCTCCACTTT. Its protein is CASTEGPPLHF. The rearrangement uses TRBV7-9 and TRBJ1-6; D is perhaps TRBD1 (5 bases). This CDR3 comprises 11 residues. Germline V gene lookup returns CDR1 SEHNR and CDR2 FQNEAQ (reference sequence). Trimming shortened V by 7 bases and J by 11 bases, and 9 bases separated the two germline ends.

The chain is built from TRBV30 and TRBJ2-1, with no clear D. CDR1 is GTSNPN and CDR2 is SVGIG in the germline V gene (reference sequence). The CDR3 sequence is 12 residues long. The germline V and J ends were trimmed by 2 bases and 10 bases, with 12 bases remaining between them. CDR3 region: CAWSKVVGEQFF. The CDR3, as DNA: TGTGCCTGGAGTAAGGTAGTGGGCGAGCAGTTCTTC. The whole variable domain, remainder taken from reference TRBV30 and TRBJ2-1, is SQTIHQWPATLVQPVGSPLSLECTVEGTSNPNLYWYRQAAGRGLQLLFYSVGIGQISSEVPQNLSASRPQDRQFILSSKKLLLSDSGFYLCAWSKVVGEQFFGPGTRLTVL.

The chain has TRBV7-9 and TRBJ1-4, with D unresolved. Trimming cost V 4 bases and J 4 bases, with 10 bases left between them. The CDR3 spans 14 residues. CDR1 is SEHNR and CDR2 is FQNEAQ in the germline V gene (reference sequence). This CDR3 is CASSSQRLNEKLFF. The DNA for the CDR3 is TGTGCCAGCAGCTCCCAACGCCTTAATGAAAAACTGTTTTTT.

CDR3: CASGGQGSYGYTF. CDR3 bases: TGTGCTAGTGGCGGACAGGGGAGCTATGGCTACACCTTC. V is TRBV12-5 and J is TRBJ1-2; 9 bases align to TRBD1. Germline V CDR1 and CDR2: LGHNT, FRNRAP. The CDR3 spans 13 residues. V shed 6 bases and J 4 bases; nucleotides not matched to a gene: 3.

The chain carries TRBV12-3 or TRBV12-4 and TRBJ2-2, with a tentative D call TRBD1 (5 bases). Trimming took 7 bases from V and 6 from J, leaving 9 bases between them. This CDR3 comprises 12 residues. This CDR3 is CASNLQAGELFF. The CDR3 DNA follows: TGTGCCAGCAATCTACAGGCCGGGGAGCTGTTTTTT.

The chain has TRBV6-6 and TRBJ1-2; no firm D call. There are 12 residues in the CDR3. In germline, CDR1 is MNHNY, CDR2 SVGAGI (reference sequence). The V and J ends lost 7 bases and 6 bases respectively, with 12 bases between them. This CDR3 reads CASIRTNNGYTF. In nucleotides, the CDR3 is TGTGCCAGCATAAGGACGAATAATGGCTACACCTTC.

This clonotype showed up just once. The V and J genes are TRBV6-2 or TRBV6-3 and TRBJ2-5, with D uncertain. CDR1 and CDR2 from the germline V gene are MNHEY and SVGEGT. There are 11 residues in the CDR3. Trimming left V 7 bases short and J 5 bases short, with 8 bases between. The CDR3 region has the DNA TGTGCCAGCACCAACGGGGAGACCCAGTACTTC. Residues: CASTNGETQYF.

This chain uses TRBV6-2 or TRBV6-3 with TRBJ2-6; D unresolved. The CDR3 loop spans 15 amino acids. V shed 5 bases and J shed 1 base, with 9 bases lying between them. The V gene's germline CDR1 is MNHEY and CDR2 SVGEGT. The CDR3 protein is CASSVTLSGANVLTF. Here the CDR3 DNA reads TGTGCCAGCAGTGTGACACTATCTGGGGCCAACGTCCTGACTTTC.

The chain has TRBV6-5 and TRBJ1-1; no clear D gene. Trimming cost V 2 bases and J 1 base, with 14 bases left between them. This CDR3 comprises 16 residues. Germline assignment: CDR1 MNHEY and CDR2 SVGAGI. CDR3 nucleotides: TGTGCCAGCAGTTACCTGTTGGACGGCCGGAACACTGAAGCTTTCTTT. Its translation: CASSYLLDGRNTEAFF.

The chain carries TRBV15 and TRBJ2-7; D not resolved. The V end lost 6 bases, the J end lost 2 bases, and 11 bases lay between the germline ends. CDR3 length: 13 amino acids. In germline, CDR1 is LNHNV, CDR2 YYDKDF (reference sequence). CDR3: CATRIIGTYEQYF. CDR3 DNA sequence: TGTGCCACCAGGATAATCGGAACCTACGAGCAGTACTTC. Supplemented by reference TRBV15 and TRBJ2-7, the full variable domain reads DAMVIQNPRYQVTQFGKPVTLSCSQTLNHNVMYWYQQKSSQAPKLLFHYYDKDFNNEADTPDNFQSRRPNTSFCFLDIRSPGLGDTAMYLCATRIIGTYEQYFGPGTRLTVT.